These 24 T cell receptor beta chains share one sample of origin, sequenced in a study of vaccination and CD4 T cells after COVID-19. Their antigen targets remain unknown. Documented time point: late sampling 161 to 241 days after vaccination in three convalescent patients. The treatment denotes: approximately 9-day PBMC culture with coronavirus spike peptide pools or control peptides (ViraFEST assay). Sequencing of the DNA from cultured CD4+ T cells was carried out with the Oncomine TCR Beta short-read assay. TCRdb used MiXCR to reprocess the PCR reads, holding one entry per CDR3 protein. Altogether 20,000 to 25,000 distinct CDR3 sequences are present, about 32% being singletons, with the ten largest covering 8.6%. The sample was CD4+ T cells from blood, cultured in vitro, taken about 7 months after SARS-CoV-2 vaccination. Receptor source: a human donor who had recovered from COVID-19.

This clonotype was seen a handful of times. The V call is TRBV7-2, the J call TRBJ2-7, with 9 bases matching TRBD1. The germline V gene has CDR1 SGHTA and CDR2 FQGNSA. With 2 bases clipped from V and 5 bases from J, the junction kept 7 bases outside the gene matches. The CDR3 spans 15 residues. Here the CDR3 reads CASSLRGQGSDEQYF. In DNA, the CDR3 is TGTGCCAGCAGCTTAAGGGGACAGGGTAGCGACGAGCAGTACTTC. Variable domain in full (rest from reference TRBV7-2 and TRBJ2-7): GAGVSQSPSNKVTEKGKDVELRCDPISGHTALYWYRQSLGQGLEFLIYFQGNSAPDKSGLPSDRFSAERTGGSVSTLTIQRTQQEDSAVYLCASSLRGQGSDEQYFGPGTRLTVT.

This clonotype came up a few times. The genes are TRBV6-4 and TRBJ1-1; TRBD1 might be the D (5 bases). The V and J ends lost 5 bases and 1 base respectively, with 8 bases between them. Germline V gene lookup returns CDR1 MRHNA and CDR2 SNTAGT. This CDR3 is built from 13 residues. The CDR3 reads CASSRQPNTEAFF. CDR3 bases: TGTGCCAGCAGTCGACAGCCGAACACTGAAGCTTTCTTT.

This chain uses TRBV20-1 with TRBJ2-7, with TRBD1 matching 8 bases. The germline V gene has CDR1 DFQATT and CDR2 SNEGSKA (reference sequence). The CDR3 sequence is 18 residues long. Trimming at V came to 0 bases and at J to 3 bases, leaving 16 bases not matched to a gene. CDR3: CSARDEIPRTGTNYEQYF. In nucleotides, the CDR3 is TGCAGTGCTAGAGACGAAATACCCAGGACAGGGACGAACTACGAGCAGTACTTC.

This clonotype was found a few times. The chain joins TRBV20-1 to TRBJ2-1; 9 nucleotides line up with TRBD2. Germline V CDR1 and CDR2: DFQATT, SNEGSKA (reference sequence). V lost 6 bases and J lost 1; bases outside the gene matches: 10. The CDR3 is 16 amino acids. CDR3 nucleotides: TGCAGTGCCAGTGAGATTAGCGGGAGATCCTACAATGAGCAGTTCTTC. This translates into CSASEISGRSYNEQFF.

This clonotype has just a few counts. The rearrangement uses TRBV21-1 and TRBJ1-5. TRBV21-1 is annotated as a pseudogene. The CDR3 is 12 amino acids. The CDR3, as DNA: TGTGCCAGCAGCAAAGACCATCAGCCCCAGCATTTT. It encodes CASSKDHQPQHF.

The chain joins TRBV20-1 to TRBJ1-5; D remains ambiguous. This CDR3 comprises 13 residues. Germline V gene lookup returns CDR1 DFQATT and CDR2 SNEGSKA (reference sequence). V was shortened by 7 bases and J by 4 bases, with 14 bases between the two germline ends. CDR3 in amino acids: CSVLLLANQPQHF. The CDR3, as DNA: TGCAGTGTTTTACTTCTAGCAAATCAGCCCCAGCATTTT.

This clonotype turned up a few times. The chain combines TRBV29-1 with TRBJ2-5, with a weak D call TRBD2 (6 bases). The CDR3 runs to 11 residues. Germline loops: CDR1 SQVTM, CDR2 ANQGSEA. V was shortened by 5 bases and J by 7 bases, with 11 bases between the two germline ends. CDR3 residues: CSVYLGGTQYF. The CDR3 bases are TGCAGCGTTTATCTGGGGGGGACCCAGTACTTC.

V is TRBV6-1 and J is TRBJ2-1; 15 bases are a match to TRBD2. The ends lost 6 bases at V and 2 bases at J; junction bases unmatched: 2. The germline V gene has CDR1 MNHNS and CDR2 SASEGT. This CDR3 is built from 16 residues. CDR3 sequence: CASSGLAGGTYNEQFF. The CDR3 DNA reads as TGTGCCAGCAGCGGACTAGCGGGAGGGACCTACAATGAGCAGTTCTTC.

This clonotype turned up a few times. The CDR3 DNA reads as TGTGCCAGCAGCTATACAGTGACCAACGCGAAAGCTTTCTTT. The encoded protein is CASSYTVTNAKAFF. This chain joins TRBV6-1 and TRBJ1-1; D remains unclear. This CDR3 comprises 14 residues. Germline assignment: CDR1 MNHNS and CDR2 SASEGT. The V and J ends lost 6 bases and 9 bases respectively, with 20 bases between them.

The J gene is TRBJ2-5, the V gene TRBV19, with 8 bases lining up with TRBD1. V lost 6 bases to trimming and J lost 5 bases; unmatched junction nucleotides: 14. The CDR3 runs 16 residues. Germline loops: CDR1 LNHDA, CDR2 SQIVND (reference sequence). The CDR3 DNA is TGTGCCAGTAGCAAACCCTCAGGGGGCGGAAAGGAGACCCAGTACTTC. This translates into CASSKPSGGGKETQYF. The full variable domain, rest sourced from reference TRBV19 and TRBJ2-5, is DGGITQSPKYLFRKEGQNVTLSCEQNLNHDAMYWYRQDPGQGLRLIYYSQIVNDFQKGDIAEGYSVSREKKESFPLTVTSAQKNPTAFYLCASSKPSGGGKETQYFGPGTRLLVL.

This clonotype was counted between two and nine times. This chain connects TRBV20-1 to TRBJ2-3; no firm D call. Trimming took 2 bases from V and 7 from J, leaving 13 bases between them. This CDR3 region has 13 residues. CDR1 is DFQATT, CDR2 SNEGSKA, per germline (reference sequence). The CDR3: CSARLYYTYTQYF. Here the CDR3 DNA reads TGCAGTGCTAGACTATACTACACCTATACGCAGTATTTT.

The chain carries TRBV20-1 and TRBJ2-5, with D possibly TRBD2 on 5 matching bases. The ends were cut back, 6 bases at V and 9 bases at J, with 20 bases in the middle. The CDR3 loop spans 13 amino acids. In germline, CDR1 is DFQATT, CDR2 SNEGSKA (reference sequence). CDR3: CSANRQADPAQYF. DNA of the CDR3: TGCAGTGCCAACCGACAAGCGGATCCCGCCCAGTACTTC.

CDR3 DNA: TGTGCCAGCAGTGGTAGACTAGCGGGACGGTACAATGAGCAGTTCTTC. The encoded protein is CASSGRLAGRYNEQFF. The chain has TRBV28 and TRBJ2-1; TRBD2 aligns across 11 bases. Germline CDR1 MDHEN, CDR2 SYDVKM. The V gene end was trimmed by 5 bases and the J gene end by 4 bases; junction bases not matched to a gene: 7. The CDR3 sequence is 16 residues long.

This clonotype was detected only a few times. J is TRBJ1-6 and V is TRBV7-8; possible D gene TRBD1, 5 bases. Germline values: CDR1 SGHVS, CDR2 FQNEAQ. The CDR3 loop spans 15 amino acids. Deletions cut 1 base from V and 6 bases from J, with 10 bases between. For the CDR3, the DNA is TGTGCCAGCAGCTTAGAGGGACGGATTAATTCACCCCTCCACTTT. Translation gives CASSLEGRINSPLHF.

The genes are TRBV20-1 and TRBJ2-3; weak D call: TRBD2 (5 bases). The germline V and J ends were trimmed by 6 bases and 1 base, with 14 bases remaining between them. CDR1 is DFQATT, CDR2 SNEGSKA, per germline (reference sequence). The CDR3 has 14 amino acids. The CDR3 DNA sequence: TGCAGTGCCGTTCGGACTTCGGGCACAGATACGCAGTATTTT. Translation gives CSAVRTSGTDTQYF.

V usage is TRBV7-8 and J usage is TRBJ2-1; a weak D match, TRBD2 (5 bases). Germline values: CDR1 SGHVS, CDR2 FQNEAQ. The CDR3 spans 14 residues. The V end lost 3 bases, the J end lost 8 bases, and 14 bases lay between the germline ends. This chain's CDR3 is CASSFRRLHHEQFF. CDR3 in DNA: TGTGCCAGCAGCTTCCGGCGACTACACCATGAGCAGTTCTTC. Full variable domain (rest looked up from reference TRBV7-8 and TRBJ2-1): GAGVSQSPRYKVAKRGQDVALRCDPISGHVSLFWYQQALGQGPEFLTYFQNEAQLDKSGLPSDRFFAERPEGSVSTLKIQRTQQEDSAVYLCASSFRRLHHEQFFGPGTRLTVL.

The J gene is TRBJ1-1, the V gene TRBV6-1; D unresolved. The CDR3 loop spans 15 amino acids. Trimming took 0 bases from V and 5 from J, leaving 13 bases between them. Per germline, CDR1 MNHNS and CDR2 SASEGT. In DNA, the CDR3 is TGTGCCAGCAGTGAAGCGGCCGCGGGGTGGACTGAAGCTTTCTTT. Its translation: CASSEAAAGWTEAFF.

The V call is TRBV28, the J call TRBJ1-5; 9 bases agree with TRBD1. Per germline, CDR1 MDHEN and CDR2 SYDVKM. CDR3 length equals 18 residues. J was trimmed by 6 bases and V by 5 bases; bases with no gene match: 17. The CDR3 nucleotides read TGTGCCAGCAGTCTGAAAATCTTGGGACAGGGCAAGGGTCAGCCCCAGCATTTT. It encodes CASSLKILGQGKGQPQHF.

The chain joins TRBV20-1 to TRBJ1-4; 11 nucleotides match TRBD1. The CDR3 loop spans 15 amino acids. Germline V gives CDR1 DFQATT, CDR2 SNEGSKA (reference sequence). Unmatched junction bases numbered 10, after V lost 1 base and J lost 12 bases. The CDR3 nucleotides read TGCAGTGCTAGAGTACGGACAGGGGGCTATGGGGAACTGTTTTTT. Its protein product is CSARVRTGGYGELFF.

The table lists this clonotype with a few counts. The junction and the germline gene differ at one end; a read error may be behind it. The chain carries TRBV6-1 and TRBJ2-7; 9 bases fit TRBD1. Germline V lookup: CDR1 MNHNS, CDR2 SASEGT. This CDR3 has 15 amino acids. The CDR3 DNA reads TGTGCCAGCAGAGCGGGACAGGGTTTCTCCTACGAGCAGTACTTT. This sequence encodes CASRAGQGFSYEQYF.

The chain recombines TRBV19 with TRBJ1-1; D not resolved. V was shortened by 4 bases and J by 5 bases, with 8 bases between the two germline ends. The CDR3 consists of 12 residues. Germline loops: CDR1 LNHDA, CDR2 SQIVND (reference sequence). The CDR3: CASSRDWTEAFF. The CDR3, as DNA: TGTGCCAGTAGTAGGGATTGGACTGAAGCTTTCTTT.

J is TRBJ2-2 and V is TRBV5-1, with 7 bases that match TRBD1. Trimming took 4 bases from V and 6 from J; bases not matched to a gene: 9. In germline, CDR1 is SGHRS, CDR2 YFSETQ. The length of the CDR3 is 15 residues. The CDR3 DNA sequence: TGCGCCAGCAGCCAGAGAAGTACAGGGGCCGGGGAGCTGTTTTTT. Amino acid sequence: CASSQRSTGAGELFF.

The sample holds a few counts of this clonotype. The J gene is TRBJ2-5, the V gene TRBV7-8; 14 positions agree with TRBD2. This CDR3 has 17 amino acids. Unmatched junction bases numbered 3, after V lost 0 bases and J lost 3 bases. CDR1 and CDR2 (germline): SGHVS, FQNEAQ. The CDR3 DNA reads TGTGCCAGCAGCTTAGCCGGGACTAGCGGGAGAGAAGAGACCCAGTACTTC. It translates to CASSLAGTSGREETQYF.

Here the CDR3 DNA reads TGTGCCAGCAGTGAGGGAGTGGGGGGAGATCTTTACGAGCAGTACTTC. Translation: CASSEGVGGDLYEQYF. V gene TRBV6-1 combines with J gene TRBJ2-7, with D possibly being TRBD2 (6 bases). Germline CDR1 is MNHNS and CDR2 is SASEGT. The CDR3 has 16 residues. Trimming left V 3 bases short and J 4 bases short, with 19 bases between.